The clone carrying this TCR beta chain came up once. Sequenced by immunoSEQ multiplex PCR; TCRdb stores in-frame clones only, minus some. The profile covers 170,000 or so clones, with roughly 85% appearing a single time and more than 7.5% taken by the ten largest. V lost 3 bases and J lost 8; bases outside the gene matches: 5. Germline V gene sequence: CDR1 SQVTM, CDR2 ANQGSEA. The CDR3 length is 12 residues. The data derive from a study of blood T cell repertoires in COVID-19. The chain couples TRBV29-1 to TRBJ1-2, with 8 bases lining up with TRBD1. The sequenced material came from peripheral blood. The receptor was derived from a man in his forties or fifties with active or convalescent COVID-19. Here the CDR3 reads CSVETGARGYTF. CDR3 nucleotide sequence: TGCAGCGTTGAGACAGGGGCGAGGGGCTACACCTTC.